This TCR beta chain was profiled in a study of blood T cell repertoires in COVID-19. Across the study: Samples of COVID-19 (acute and convalescent) were obtained from the United States, Italy and Spain.

Sequencing was performed with immunoSEQ multiplex PCR; in TCRdb, only in-frame clones are kept and a portion is missing. The data contain 230,000 or so clones, around 86% of them seen just once; the ten biggest clones take up over 3%. The clonotype originates from a woman aged 35 to 49 with acute COVID-19. Sequencing input: PBMCs or T cells enriched from blood (not recorded which).

The CDR3 coding sequence is TGCAGCGTACAGGGACTAGCGGGGCGCACAGATACGCAGTATTTT. Protein product: CSVQGLAGRTDTQYF. V usage is TRBV29-1 and J usage is TRBJ2-3, with TRBD2 matching 13 bases. Trimming cost V 6 bases and J 1 base; bases outside gene matches: 4. The CDR3 sequence is 15 residues long. Germline V CDR1 and CDR2: SQVTM, ANQGSEA.